The clone carrying this TCR beta chain came up a few times. V lost 6 bases and J lost 4; bases outside the gene matches: 10. Germline V gene lookup returns CDR1 MNHEY and CDR2 SMNVEV (reference sequence). This CDR3 has 16 amino acids. Each donor supplied roughly 9 milliliters of peripheral blood. This sample is part of a study of blood T cells in healthy people across ages. Turning to the study itself: Per two T cells, about one barcoded beta molecule was captured through template switching.

A second roughly 6 to 11 cycle PCR used barcoded and J-beta primers. In TCRdb, the 5' RACE reads were re-called with MiXCR into one record per CDR3 protein. The sample has 700,000 to 900,000 distinct CDR3 sequences, 25% to 30% seen once. This sample was also put to use in a study of T cells of mothers and their children. Per that study: Both sample barcodes and 2-4 random nucleotides came from the M1S primer of the second PCR.

Sequencing was done on a sample of blood. This clonotype was obtained from a boy aged 10-17 years in good health. The chain recombines TRBV27 with TRBJ2-5, with 11 nucleotides matching TRBD2. The CDR3 region is CASRGVAGGPGETQYF. The CDR3 DNA sequence: TGTGCCAGCAGGGGGGTAGCGGGGGGGCCCGGAGAGACCCAGTACTTC.